One and the same sample provided the 14 T cell receptor beta chains below, sequenced in a study of T cells in Graves' hyperthyroidism and ophthalmopathy. Amplification yielded TCR beta CDR3 regions, with RNA transcripts as the source. The primer set for the first-round RT-PCR of the TCR CDR3 was HTBI. TCRdb ran MiXCR on the multiplex PCR reads and lists one entry per CDR3 protein. This sample has approximately 610,000 distinct CDR3 sequences; 14% to 15% occur once, and the top ten carry over 3.5%. The sample taken for sequencing was blood. These receptors all stem from a woman aged 40-49 years with Graves' ophthalmopathy.

In this sample, this clonotype turned up many times. The genes are TRBV6-5 and TRBJ2-7; possibly TRBD1 for D (6 bases). The V gene's germline CDR1 is MNHEY and CDR2 SVGAGI. The CDR3 has 14 amino acids. V was trimmed by 7 bases and J by 5 bases, leaving 18 bases between them. The CDR3 region is CASIHRVGSHEQYF. The DNA of the CDR3 is TGTGCCAGCATCCACAGGGTTGGCTCGCACGAGCAGTACTTC.

The table lists this clonotype with a few counts. This chain uses TRBV20-1 with TRBJ2-5; D unresolved. There are 14 residues in the CDR3. V lost 5 bases and J lost 5, with 18 bases in between. Per germline, CDR1 DFQATT and CDR2 SNEGSKA (reference sequence). The CDR3 sequence: CSAVNYLSHETQYF. The CDR3 DNA reads TGCAGTGCTGTGAACTACCTCTCCCACGAGACCCAGTACTTC.

This clonotype came up many times. This sequence joins TRBV27 and TRBJ1-1; D may be TRBD1 (5 bases). Germline V gives CDR1 MNHEY, CDR2 SMNVEV (reference sequence). The germline V and J ends were trimmed by 7 bases and 4 bases, with 13 bases remaining between them. This CDR3 spans 13 amino acids. The CDR3 sequence is CASTMRRGTEAFF. CDR3 coding DNA: TGTGCCAGCACAATGAGGAGGGGCACTGAAGCTTTCTTT.

This clonotype was counted at least ten times. The chain recombines TRBV6-2 or TRBV6-3 with TRBJ1-1, with D possibly TRBD1 on 5 matching bases. CDR3 length equals 14 residues. Trimming shortened V by 7 bases and J by 5 bases, and 17 bases separated the two germline ends. The germline V gene encodes CDR1 MNHEY and CDR2 SVGEGT. The CDR3 reads CASTQSPRATEAFF. As DNA, the CDR3 is TGTGCCAGCACCCAATCCCCCAGGGCGACTGAAGCTTTCTTT.

This clonotype has a count of ten or more. The V and J genes are TRBV12-3 or TRBV12-4 and TRBJ2-5, with D hard to call. The ends were cut back, 4 bases at V and 1 base at J, with 13 bases in the middle. The CDR3 length is 15 residues. CDR3 amino acids: CASSSLGALQETQYF. CDR3 bases: TGTGCCAGCAGTTCCCTAGGAGCGCTCCAAGAGACCCAGTACTTC.

This clonotype was observed at least ten times. The chain links TRBV6-2 or TRBV6-3 to TRBJ1-3; no reliable D call. CDR3 size: 16 residues. Looked up from germline, CDR1 is MNHEY and CDR2 is SVGEGT. V dropped 4 bases and J dropped 0 bases, with 13 bases sitting between them. CDR3 bases: TGTGCCAGCAGTTCCGCTCCTGGAACCTCTGGAAACACCATATATTTT. Encoded protein: CASSSAPGTSGNTIYF.

Notes on this clonotype: A much larger clone differs by one base, so this may be a read error. This chain connects TRBV11-2 to TRBJ1-5; 8 bases are shared with TRBD1. This CDR3 has 17 residues. The germline V gene encodes CDR1 SGHAT and CDR2 FQNNGV. The CDR3 DNA is TGTGCCTGCAGCTACCCGGACAGGGCTGCTAGCAATCAGCCCCAGCATTTT. It encodes CACSYPDRAASNQPQHF.

In this sample, this clonotype turned up many times. V gene TRBV12-3 or TRBV12-4 combines with J gene TRBJ1-1; a weak D match, TRBD1 (5 bases). The germline V and J ends were trimmed by 7 bases and 5 bases, with 17 bases remaining between them. This CDR3 spans 14 amino acids. The CDR3 loop is CASIRSGGETEAFF. The CDR3 DNA reads TGTGCCAGCATCAGATCCGGGGGGGAGACTGAAGCTTTCTTT.

The chain links TRBV6-1 to TRBJ2-7; 9 bases align to TRBD1. V shed 7 bases and J 1 base; nucleotides not matched to a gene: 8. This CDR3 is 15 amino acids long. Germline V gene data show CDR1 as MNHNS and CDR2 as SASEGT. DNA of the CDR3: TGTGCCAGCATCCCGGGACAGGGAAAGTCCTACGAGCAGTACTTC. As protein: CASIPGQGKSYEQYF.

This clonotype has a count of ten or more. The chain employs TRBV20-1 and TRBJ1-1; possible D gene TRBD1, 5 bases. This CDR3 is 12 amino acids long. Germline V lookup: CDR1 DFQATT, CDR2 SNEGSKA (reference sequence). V lost 6 bases to trimming and J lost 2 bases, with 10 bases between them. The CDR3, as DNA: TGCAGTGCCCCCAGGGAAAACACTGAAGCTTTCTTT. Translating it yields CSAPRENTEAFF.

The gene calls are TRBV4-3 and TRBJ2-5, with 9 bases lining up with TRBD1. The V and J ends lost 1 base and 5 bases, in that order; junction bases with no gene match: 5. The length of the CDR3 is 15 residues. Germline lookup yields CDR1 LGHNA and CDR2 YSLEER. For the CDR3, the DNA is TGCGCCAGCAGCCAAGGAACAGGGGGCTGGGAGACCCAGTACTTC. Amino acid sequence: CASSQGTGGWETQYF.

This clonotype came up many times. This sequence joins TRBV6-1 and TRBJ1-2; 8 bases agree with TRBD1. V was pared by 6 bases and J by 4 bases, with 4 bases of the junction left unmatched. Germline V gene data show CDR1 as MNHNS and CDR2 as SASEGT. The CDR3 covers 13 residues. The CDR3 coding sequence is TGTGCCAGCAGGTCCGGACAGGGCTATGGCTACACCTTC. This codes for CASRSGQGYGYTF.

The chain couples TRBV12-3 or TRBV12-4 to TRBJ1-1; no clear D. V lost 3 bases, J lost 6 bases, and 11 bases lay in between. CDR3 length: 13 amino acids. The CDR3 DNA follows: TGTGCCAGCAGTTTTTTGACAATCGCTGAAGCTTTCTTT. This codes for CASSFLTIAEAFF.

The chain uses TRBV19 and TRBJ2-7; 9 positions match TRBD1. The CDR3 is 15 residues long. The V segment lost 4 bases and the J segment 3 bases; nucleotides outside the gene matches: 7. The germline gives CDR1 LNHDA, CDR2 SQIVND (reference sequence). CDR3 loop: CASSTGTGIIYEQYF. CDR3 DNA: TGTGCCAGTAGTACCGGGACAGGGATCATCTACGAGCAGTACTTC.